Sequencing of this T cell receptor (beta chain) was carried out in a study of blood T cell repertoires in COVID-19. On the study more broadly: T cells, B-cell-depleted T cells, or PBMCs supplied cDNA or gDNA.

Produced via immunoSEQ multiplex PCR; TCRdb's table is partial and in-frame only. This table has approximately 210,000 clones, around 84% appearing once. This CDR3 region has 16 residues. Individuals aged about 18 to 89 years were recruited from some 26 US areas. Participants reported their clinical history, and cohort assignment relied on those reports. The sequence derives from a man in his thirties or forties with acute COVID-19. The material sequenced was PBMCs or T cells enriched from blood (not recorded which). The chain carries TRBV21-1 and TRBJ2-2; the table's D call TRBD1 went unverified against the DNA. TRBV21-1 is labeled a pseudogene. The CDR3 DNA is TGTGCCAGCAGCGAAAAGTTCCAGGGTCCCACCGGGGAGCTGTTTTTT. Its protein product is CASSEKFQGPTGELFF.